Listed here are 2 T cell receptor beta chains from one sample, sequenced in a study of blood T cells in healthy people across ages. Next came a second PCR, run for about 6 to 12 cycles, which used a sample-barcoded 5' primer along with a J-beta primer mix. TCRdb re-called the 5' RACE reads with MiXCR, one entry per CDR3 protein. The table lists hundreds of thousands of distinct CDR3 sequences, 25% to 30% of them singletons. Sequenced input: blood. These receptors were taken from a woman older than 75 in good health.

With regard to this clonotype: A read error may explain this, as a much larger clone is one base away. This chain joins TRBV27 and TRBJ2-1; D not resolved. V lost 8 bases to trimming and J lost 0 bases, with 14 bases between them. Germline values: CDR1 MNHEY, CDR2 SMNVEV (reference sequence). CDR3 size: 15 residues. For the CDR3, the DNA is TGTGCCAGCGGACGCCGATCGAGCTCCTACAATGAGCAGTTCTTC. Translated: CASGRRSSSYNEQFF.

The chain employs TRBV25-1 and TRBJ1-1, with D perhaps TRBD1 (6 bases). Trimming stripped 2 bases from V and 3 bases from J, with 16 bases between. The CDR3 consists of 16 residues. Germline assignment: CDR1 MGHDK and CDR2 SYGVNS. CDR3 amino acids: CASSERGGWRDTEAFF. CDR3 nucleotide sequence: TGTGCCAGCAGTGAACGAGGGGGATGGAGGGACACTGAAGCTTTCTTT.